This record concerns one T cell receptor beta chain sequence. This clonotype has more than one count but fewer than ten. It has no known antigen specificity. No base quality values were provided; no much bigger clone lies one nucleotide off. Library creation used PCR. DNA from cultured CD4+ T cells was subjected to TCR sequencing with the Oncomine TCR Beta short-read assay at the Johns Hopkins FTIC core. The QIAamp micro DNA kit was used to extract genomic DNA from the cultured CD4+ T cells. Oncomine TCR Beta libraries from cultured CD4+ T cells were pooled using unique dual indexes and sequenced on an Illumina iSeq 100. The authors' pipeline ran thus. Non-productive sequences were removed, and CDR3s that did not start with C, did not end with F or W, or were shorter than 7 amino acids were discarded. The MANAFEST web application was used to identify antigen-specific clonotypes by comparing peptide-stimulated wells against reference wells and other culture wells. To be called positive, a clone needed an FDR below 0.05, an odds ratio above 5, and a productive frequency above 0.1% in at least two of three replicate wells. A clonotype was classed as cross-reactive if the clonotype showed significant expansion both in SARS-CoV-2 spike wells and in at least one common cold coronavirus spike condition. Similarity between CDR3 sequences was evaluated in R version 3.6.1 using Levenshtein distances (stringdist) and unrooted phylogenetic trees (ape). TCRdb trimmed the raw reads at Q25, called clones with MiXCR and kept productive beta chains. Here each entry gathers all rows of one CDR3 protein and keeps the most common genes and DNA. These V and J calls derive from TCRdb rather than the authors' analysis. The sample records fewer than 18,000 distinct CDR3 sequences, around 53% of which are singletons. Jointly, the top ten make up about 12% of the sample.

This entry belongs to a study of vaccination and CD4 T cells after COVID-19 (dated 2022 in TCRdb). The study in broad terms: Every convalescent patient had a positive nasal swab PCR test for SARS-CoV-2, with mild disease in 9 or 10 patients and severe disease in one. In the convalescent cohort there were six males and four females, among whom were two Hispanic individuals, seven Caucasians, two Asians and one multiracial person. Two doses of either the Pfizer-BioNTech BNT162b2 vaccine (n=8) or the Moderna mRNA-1273 vaccine (n=2) were administered to participants. Post-COVID blood samples from convalescent patients were collected a median of 101 days after diagnosis, with a range of 35 to 161 days. Post-vaccine blood samples were obtained a median of approximately 74 days after the second vaccine dose, with a range of about 12 to 241 days. Overlapping spike peptide pools from SARS-CoV-2 and from the common cold coronaviruses HCoV-NL63, HCoV-OC43 and HCoV-229E were used as culture stimuli. Control cultures used a CEFX viral epitope pool as positive control, an HIV-1 Nef peptide pool as negative control, or no peptide. In over 8 COVID-19 convalescent patients and 4 infection-naive healthy vaccine recipients, the spike-specific CD4+ TCR repertoire before mRNA vaccination was compared with the repertoire after mRNA vaccination. Results and caveats for the whole study, not just this receptor: The number of convalescent patients in the study was relatively small, and the study did not examine early timepoints following natural infection. Among the post-vaccine SARS-CoV-2-reactive clones in convalescent patients, a median approximately 90% showed up only after vaccination, which suggests vaccine-specific priming. The median number of SARS-CoV-2-reactive clonotypes rose from under 25 after infection to a few dozen after vaccination, but the change was not significant. Nearly all vaccine-specific clones in convalescent patients (304 of 307) were mono-reactive for SARS-CoV-2 spike rather than cross-reactive with common cold coronaviruses.

According to the study, the label for this sample's treatment or condition signals: approximately 11-day PBMC culture with coronavirus spike peptide pools or control peptides (ViraFEST assay). To expand antigen-specific T cells with peptide pools and then pick out the expanded clonotypes through TCR sequencing, the study relied on the ViraFEST assay. The positive SARS-CoV-2 PCR tests of the convalescent patients were dated from March to December 2020, before the Alpha, Beta and Delta variants emerged in the United States. Each well held approximately 2 million PBMCs cultured in IMDM containing roughly 5.4% human AB serum and 9 to 10 IU/ml IL-2, with around 9.7 ug/ml peptide pools added. Half of the culture medium was replaced with fresh IL-2-containing medium on days 3 and 7. After more than 8 days of culture, CD4+ T cells were isolated by negative selection using the EasySep CD4+ T cell isolation kit. Ficoll-Paque Plus gradient centrifugation was used to isolate PBMCs from whole blood, and the isolated PBMCs were then either used fresh or cryopreserved at -140C. Each culture condition was generally run in triplicate wells.

V loses 5 bases of germline sequence and J loses 4 bases, and the interval between the two ends is 9 bases. From the germline V gene (reference sequence), CDR1 is DFQATT and CDR2 is SNEGSKA. The CDR3 holds 12 amino acids from the cysteine to the phenylalanine. Solely the CDR3 DNA is kept, with 36 bases framed from the first base. Sequencing was done on a sample of CD4+ T cells from blood, cultured in vitro. The chain joins TRBV20-1 to TRBJ1-5, with the D gene not confidently named. This TCR was recovered from a human donor who had recovered from COVID-19. The sequenced DNA: TGCAGTGCTGTTACGGGGAATCAGCCCCAGCATTTT. It codes for CSAVTGNQPQHF.